This record concerns one T cell receptor beta chain sequence. What it binds is unknown. PCR involved 60 Vbeta and 13 Jbeta primers. TCRdb's copy holds only in-frame clones and misses some; the assay was immunoSEQ multiplex PCR. The table records about 140,000 clones, more than 60% of them present only once. Germline loops: CDR1 SGHTS, CDR2 YDEGEE. Trimming shortened V by 1 base and J by 5 bases, and 12 bases separated the two germline ends. This CDR3 is built from 15 residues. The data originate from a study of cytomegalovirus exposure and HLA in healthy donors. Study findings and constraints: In a later analysis, productive TCRs from donors in an Asian-associated ancestry cluster reportedly carried fewer N-insertions than the cohort mean.

What was sequenced was PBMCs. The clonotype comes from a man aged 18 to 29 in good health and CMV-seropositive. The rearrangement links TRBV5-8 to TRBJ2-2, with D possibly being TRBD1 (5 bases). The CDR3, as DNA: TGTGCCAGCAGCTTGCACCGACAGACAACCGGGGAGCTGTTTTTT. Its translation: CASSLHRQTTGELFF.